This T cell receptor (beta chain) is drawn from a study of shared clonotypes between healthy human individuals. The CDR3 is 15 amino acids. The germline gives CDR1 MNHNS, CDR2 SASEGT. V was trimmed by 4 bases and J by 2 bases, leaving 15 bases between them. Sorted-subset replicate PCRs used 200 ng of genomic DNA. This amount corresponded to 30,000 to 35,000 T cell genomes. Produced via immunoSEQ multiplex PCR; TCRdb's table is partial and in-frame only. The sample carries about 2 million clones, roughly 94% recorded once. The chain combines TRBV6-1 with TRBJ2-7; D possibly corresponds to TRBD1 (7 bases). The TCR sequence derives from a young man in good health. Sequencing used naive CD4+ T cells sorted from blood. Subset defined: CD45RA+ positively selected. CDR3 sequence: CASSVQGGPAYEQYF. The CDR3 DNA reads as TGTGCCAGCAGTGTCCAGGGGGGACCGGCCTACGAGCAGTACTTC.